This T cell receptor beta chain was profiled in a study of T cell repertoires in cytomegalovirus infection. In TCRdb, the reads were re-called with MiXCR into one record per CDR3 protein. Of 450,000 to 550,000 distinct CDR3 sequences listed, 15% to 20% were seen once; the top ten hold more than 20%. CDR3 length equals 14 residues. V lost 9 bases and J 3 bases, leaving 15 bases between the germline ends. Germline CDR1 and CDR2: LNHDA and SQIVND (reference sequence). This clonotype was observed a few times. The sequenced material came from CD8+ T cells from PBMCs. J is TRBJ2-1 and V is TRBV19; TRBD2 might be the D (6 bases). This receptor was identified in a human donor in good health (CMV status not recorded). Some clones in this sample may be carry-over from other donors' samples. In DNA form, the CDR3 reads TGTGCCAGGCGCGCGGGACGGGACTACAATGAGCAGTTCTTC. Translation: CARRAGRDYNEQFF. The whole variable domain, filled in from reference TRBV19 and TRBJ2-1, reads DGGITQSPKYLFRKEGQNVTLSCEQNLNHDAMYWYRQDPGQGLRLIYYSQIVNDFQKGDIAEGYSVSREKKESFPLTVTSAQKNPTAFYLCARRAGRDYNEQFFGPGTRLTVL.